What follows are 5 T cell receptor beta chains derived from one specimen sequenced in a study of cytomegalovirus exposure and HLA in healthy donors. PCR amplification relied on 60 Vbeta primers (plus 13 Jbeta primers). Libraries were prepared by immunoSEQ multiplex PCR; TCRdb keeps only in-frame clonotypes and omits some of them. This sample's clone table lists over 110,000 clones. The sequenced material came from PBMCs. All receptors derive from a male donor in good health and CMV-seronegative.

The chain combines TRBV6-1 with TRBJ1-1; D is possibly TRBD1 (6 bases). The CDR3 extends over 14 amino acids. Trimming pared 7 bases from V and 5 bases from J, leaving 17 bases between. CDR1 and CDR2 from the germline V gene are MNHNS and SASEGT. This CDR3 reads CASNTNRDGTEAFF. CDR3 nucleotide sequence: TGTGCCAGCAACACGAACAGGGACGGGACTGAAGCTTTCTTT.

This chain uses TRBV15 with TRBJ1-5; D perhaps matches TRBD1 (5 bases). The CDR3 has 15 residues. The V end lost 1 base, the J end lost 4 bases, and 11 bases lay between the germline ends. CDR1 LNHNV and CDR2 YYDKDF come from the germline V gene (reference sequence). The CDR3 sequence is CATSRGMQGNQPQHF. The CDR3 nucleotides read TGTGCCACCAGCAGAGGAATGCAGGGTAATCAGCCCCAGCATTTT.

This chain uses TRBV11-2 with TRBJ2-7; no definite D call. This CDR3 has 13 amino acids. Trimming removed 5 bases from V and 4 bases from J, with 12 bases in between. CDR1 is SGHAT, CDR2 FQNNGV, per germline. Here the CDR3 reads CASSRPGSYEQYF. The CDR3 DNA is TGTGCCAGCAGCCGTCCCGGGTCTTACGAGCAGTACTTC.

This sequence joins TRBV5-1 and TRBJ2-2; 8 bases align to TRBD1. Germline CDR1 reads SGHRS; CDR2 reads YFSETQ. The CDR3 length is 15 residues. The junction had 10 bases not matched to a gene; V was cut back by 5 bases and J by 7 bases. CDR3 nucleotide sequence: TGCGCCAGCAGGCGTCCGGGACAGGAGTTCGGGGAGCTGTTTTTT. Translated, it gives CASRRPGQEFGELFF. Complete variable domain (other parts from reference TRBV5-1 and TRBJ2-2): KAGVTQTPRYLIKTRGQQVTLSCSPISGHRSVSWYQQTPGQGLQFLFEYFSETQRNKGNFPGRFSGRQFSNSRSEMNVSTLELGDSALYLCASRRPGQEFGELFFGEGSRLTVL.

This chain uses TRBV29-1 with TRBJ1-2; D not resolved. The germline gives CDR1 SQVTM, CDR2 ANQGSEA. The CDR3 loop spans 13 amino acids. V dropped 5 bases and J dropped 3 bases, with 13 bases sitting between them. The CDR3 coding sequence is TGCAGCGTTTTGTCGGGTGGAGACTATGGCTACACCTTC. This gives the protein CSVLSGGDYGYTF.